The clone carrying this T cell receptor (beta chain) showed up many times. The antigen is not known. The sample comes from a study of T-cell reconstitution after alpha-beta-depleted transplantation in children. It was with unique molecular identifiers that the TCRbeta library was prepared. From the PCR reads, TCRdb called clonotypes with MiXCR, one entry per CDR3 protein. The data contain about 830,000 distinct CDR3 sequences, roughly 15% of them singletons. The trim removed 6 bases at V and 0 bases at J, leaving 1 base unmatched. This CDR3 comprises 13 residues. The germline CDR1 and CDR2 sequences are ENHRY and SYGVKD. Study results and limitations: Where some patients showed high TCRbeta diversity at day 60, it came from recipient T cells and thymic progenitors that had survived.

Sample: PBMCs, mostly from graft donor cells, taken 360 days after TCRalphabeta/CD19-depleted stem cell transplant. The clonotype comes from a male patient younger than 18 who had a stem cell transplant for acute lymphoblastic leukemia, so the T cells may come from the graft donor. This chain uses TRBV10-3 with TRBJ2-5; TRBD1 aligns across 7 bases. The CDR3 DNA follows: TGTGCCATCAGCGGGACAGACCAAGAGACCCAGTACTTC. This codes for CAISGTDQETQYF.